These 5 T cell receptor beta chains originate from one sample sequenced in a study of cytomegalovirus exposure and HLA in healthy donors. Produced via immunoSEQ multiplex PCR; TCRdb's table is partial and in-frame only. The sample lists roughly 64,000 clones, roughly 96% occurring once. Material for sequencing was PBMCs. These receptors originate from a woman younger than 35 in good health and CMV-seropositive.

This chain uses TRBV29-1 with TRBJ1-2, with D unresolved. This CDR3 has 18 amino acids. The V gene's germline CDR1 is SQVTM and CDR2 ANQGSEA. The V and J ends lost 0 bases and 7 bases respectively, with 27 bases between them. The chain's CDR3 is CSVEDHSAEEPSSRGYTF. Written as DNA, the CDR3 is TGCAGCGTTGAAGATCACTCAGCGGAAGAACCTTCCTCGCGTGGCTACACCTTC. Combining the CDR3 with reference TRBV29-1 and TRBJ1-2 gives the whole variable domain SAVISQKPSRDICQRGTSLTIQCQVDSQVTMMFWYRQQPGQSLTLIATANQGSEATYESGFVIDKFPISRPNLTFSTLTVSNMSPEDSSIYLCSVEDHSAEEPSSRGYTFGSGTRLTVV.

The chain has TRBV18 and TRBJ1-4; the D is unclear. V lost 5 bases, J lost 8 bases, and 15 bases lay in between. CDR3 length: 14 amino acids. Germline assignment: CDR1 KGHSH and CDR2 LQKENI. CDR3 residues: CASSRTGFGEKLFF. CDR3 in DNA: TGTGCCAGCTCAAGGACGGGGTTCGGAGAAAAACTGTTTTTT.

The V gene is TRBV13, the J gene TRBJ1-1; tentative D call: TRBD1 (6 bases). The CDR3 covers 15 residues. Germline assignment: CDR1 PRHDT and CDR2 FYEKMQ (reference sequence). Trimming stripped 1 base from V and 4 bases from J, with 13 bases between. As DNA, the CDR3 is TGTGCCAGCAGCTTAGAGCGGGGGGCAGGCACTGAAGCTTTCTTT. Encoded protein: CASSLERGAGTEAFF.

The chain joins TRBV28 to TRBJ2-3; tentatively, D is TRBD2 (5 bases). There are 16 residues in the CDR3. V gave up 4 bases and J gave up 2 bases, with 16 bases separating them. Germline-derived CDR1 and CDR2 are MDHEN and SYDVKM. The CDR3, as DNA: TGTGCCAGCAGTTCTCCCAGCGGCTCTGCCACAGATACGCAGTATTTT. It translates to CASSSPSGSATDTQYF.

The chain combines TRBV9 with TRBJ1-4, with D unresolved. V was trimmed by 0 bases and J by 5 bases, leaving 11 bases between them. CDR1 is SGDLS and CDR2 is YYNGEE in the germline V gene. This CDR3 has 15 amino acids. CDR3 region: CASSVGGRRNEKLFF. The CDR3 DNA follows: TGTGCCAGCAGCGTAGGCGGGAGGAGGAATGAAAAACTGTTTTTT.